The next 20 T cell receptor beta chains were all read from a single sample in a study of T cell responses to AZD1222 COVID-19 vaccine. Generated by immunoSEQ multiplex PCR, the TCRdb table keeps only in-frame clones and is missing some. The top ten clones hold about 0.91% of a sample with approximately 130,000 clones, nearly 95% of them seen once. The sample here was peripheral blood, taken on day 0 of AZD1222 vaccination. The source is an adult in good health.

As for this clone: Germline and junction disagree at one end, which may indicate a read error. This chain uses TRBV5-6 with TRBJ1-3, with 7 bases fitting TRBD1. CDR1 is SGHDT and CDR2 is YYEEEE in the germline V gene. CDR3 size: 12 residues. CDR3 sequence reads: CASSFGGQLALF. Written as DNA, the CDR3 is TGTGCCAGCAGCTTCGGGGGACAGCTTGCCCTATTT.

Comments on this clone: An end of the junction does not agree with germline; a read error may underlie this. The chain has TRBV6-5 and TRBJ2-5; a possible D gene is TRBD2 (6 bases). Looked up from germline, CDR1 is MNHEY and CDR2 is SVGAGI. The CDR3 consists of 13 residues. This CDR3 is CASSSGLARLRDF. For the CDR3, the DNA is TGTGCCAGCAGTTCGGGACTCGCAAGGTTGAGAGACTTC.

V and J are TRBV30 and TRBJ1-1, with D uncertain. The CDR3 is made up of 14 amino acids. Germline V CDR1 and CDR2: GTSNPN, SVGIG (reference sequence). The germline V and J ends were trimmed by 0 bases and 0 bases, with 8 bases remaining between them. This CDR3 reads CAWSVPLMNTEAFF. CDR3 in DNA: TGTGCCTGGAGTGTACCCCTGATGAACACTGAAGCTTTCTTT.

The chain carries TRBV9 and TRBJ2-7; D gene ambiguous. This CDR3 is built from 15 residues. Germline CDR1 and CDR2: SGDLS and YYNGEE. V shed 3 bases and J shed 1 base, with 14 bases lying between them. The DNA for the CDR3 is TGTGCCAGCAGCGCAGGACCGACGGTGTCCTACGAGCAGTACTTC. It encodes CASSAGPTVSYEQYF.

The chain recombines TRBV25-1 with TRBJ1-2; D is unresolved. The length of the CDR3 is 11 residues. Trimming removed 4 bases at V and 4 bases at J, with 4 bases between. Germline-derived CDR1 and CDR2 are MGHDK and SYGVNS. CDR3 in amino acids: CASSGGYGYTF. The CDR3 coding sequence is TGTGCCAGCAGTGGGGGCTATGGCTACACCTTC.

The chain uses TRBV28 and TRBJ1-6, with D unclear. CDR1 and CDR2 from the germline V gene are MDHEN and SYDVKM. The ends were cut back, 8 bases at V and 8 bases at J, with 16 bases in the middle. The CDR3 runs to 14 residues. CDR3 loop: CASFSGAHYSPLHF. As DNA, the CDR3 is TGTGCCAGCTTTTCTGGTGCCCATTATTCACCCCTCCACTTT.

The chain is built from TRBV11-2 and TRBJ1-1; weak D call: TRBD1 (5 bases). The CDR3 has 13 residues. Germline V gene data show CDR1 as SGHAT and CDR2 as FQNNGV. The V and J ends lost 5 bases and 1 base respectively, with 8 bases between them. This CDR3 reads CASSATENTEAFF. CDR3 nucleotide sequence: TGTGCCAGCAGCGCGACAGAGAACACTGAAGCTTTCTTT.

The chain recombines TRBV5-8 with TRBJ1-4; 11 bases match TRBD1. The CDR3 has 15 residues. Per the germline V gene, CDR1 is SGHTS and CDR2 is YDEGEE. Losses at the gene ends were 0 bases for V and 7 bases for J; bases not matched to a gene: 2. The CDR3 region has the DNA TGTGCCAGCAGCTTGGGGACAGGGGGCACTGAAAAACTGTTTTTT. Its translation: CASSLGTGGTEKLFF.

The rearrangement joins TRBV7-9 to TRBJ2-5; no clear D gene. Looked up from germline, CDR1 is SEHNR and CDR2 is FQNEAQ (reference sequence). Trimming cost V 4 bases and J 9 bases, with 15 bases left between them. CDR3 length: 13 residues. CDR3 sequence (DNA): TGTGCCAGCAGCTCAGATCAGTCCCCTTCCCAGTACTTC. This gives the protein CASSSDQSPSQYF.

V gene TRBV30 combines with J gene TRBJ1-5; D is ambiguous. Trimming removed 0 bases from V and 7 bases from J, with 13 bases in between. CDR3 length: 14 amino acids. CDR1 is GTSNPN, CDR2 SVGIG, per germline (reference sequence). This CDR3 is CAWSVGLFDQPQHF. The DNA of the CDR3 is TGTGCCTGGAGTGTAGGGCTTTTTGACCAGCCCCAGCATTTT. The full variable domain, its missing parts supplied by reference TRBV30 and TRBJ1-5, is SQTIHQWPATLVQPVGSPLSLECTVEGTSNPNLYWYRQAAGRGLQLLFYSVGIGQISSEVPQNLSASRPQDRQFILSSKKLLLSDSGFYLCAWSVGLFDQPQHFGDGTRLSIL.

CDR3 in amino acids: CASSPQSRQPQHF. In nucleotides, the CDR3 is TGTGCCAGCAGCCCCCAGAGCCGACAGCCCCAGCATTTT. The chain combines TRBV2 with TRBJ1-5; the D is unclear. Trimming removed 6 bases at V and 7 bases at J, with 13 bases between. This CDR3 has 13 amino acids. Germline values: CDR1 SNHLY, CDR2 FYNNEI.

V usage is TRBV3-1 (or the pseudogene TRBV3-2) and J usage is TRBJ1-2; D unresolved. This CDR3 is 12 amino acids long. Germline CDR1 and CDR2: LGHDT and YNNKEL (reference sequence). V was clipped by 1 base and J by 4 bases, with 4 bases between them. Written as DNA, the CDR3 is TGTGCCAGCAGCCAAGGAGGCTATGGCTACACCTTC. Residues: CASSQGGYGYTF.

The chain employs TRBV12-3 or TRBV12-4 and TRBJ2-6; possible D gene TRBD2, 6 bases. The V end was cut by 3 bases, the J end by 12 bases, with 9 bases between. The CDR3 runs to 12 residues. The CDR3 region is CASSLEGSVLTF. The CDR3 DNA reads as TGTGCCAGCAGTTTGGAGGGCAGCGTCCTGACTTTC.

The rearrangement joins TRBV4-2 to TRBJ1-5, with 9 bases that match TRBD1. The CDR3 runs 15 residues. J gave up 5 bases and V 4 bases, and 6 bases lay outside the gene matches. Germline V gene lookup returns CDR1 LGHNA and CDR2 YNFKEQ. This CDR3 reads CASSLGQGNDQPQHF. In nucleotides, the CDR3 is TGTGCCAGCAGCCTAGGACAGGGGAACGATCAGCCCCAGCATTTT.

The V and J genes are TRBV5-6 and TRBJ1-3, with D possibly being TRBD1 (5 bases). Per germline, CDR1 SGHDT and CDR2 YYEEEE. The length of the CDR3 is 14 residues. Between the trimmed V and J ends, which lost 4 bases and 3 bases, there was a span of 11 bases. DNA for the CDR3: TGTGCCAGCAGCAGGGGATTGGGTGGAAACACCATATATTTT. It codes for CASSRGLGGNTIYF.

The V gene is TRBV19, the J gene TRBJ1-4; a possible D gene is TRBD1 (6 bases). Germline V lookup: CDR1 LNHDA, CDR2 SQIVND (reference sequence). The CDR3 is 14 residues long. Trimming stripped 5 bases from V and 2 bases from J, with 9 bases between. In DNA form, the CDR3 reads TGTGCCAGTAGTCCCCAGGGGACTAATGAAAAACTGTTTTTT. Protein sequence: CASSPQGTNEKLFF.

V is TRBV2 and J is TRBJ2-4; weak D call: TRBD1 (6 bases). Trimming left V 6 bases short and J 0 bases short, with 24 bases between. The CDR3 has 19 residues. The germline V gene has CDR1 SNHLY and CDR2 FYNNEI. CDR3 amino acids: CASSGTGKLYLLAKNIQYF. The CDR3 DNA reads as TGTGCCAGCAGCGGAACAGGGAAACTCTACCTGTTAGCCAAAAACATTCAGTACTTC.

The chain combines TRBV7-9 with TRBJ2-7, with a weak D call TRBD1 (6 bases). The germline V and J ends were trimmed by 7 bases and 7 bases, with 26 bases remaining between them. The CDR3 consists of 16 residues. CDR1 SEHNR and CDR2 FQNEAQ come from the germline V gene (reference sequence). This chain's CDR3 is CASTPFSYRAMSEQYF. The CDR3 nucleotides are TGTGCCAGCACCCCATTCTCTTACAGGGCAATGAGTGAGCAGTACTTC.

This clone has just one count. The chain uses TRBV2 and TRBJ1-1; no definite D call. This CDR3 contains 15 residues. Trimming took off 4 bases at V and 0 bases at J, with 12 bases between the two ends. Germline assignment: CDR1 SNHLY and CDR2 FYNNEI. This CDR3 reads CASSVGGRVNTEAFF. CDR3 sequence (DNA): TGTGCCAGCAGTGTGGGAGGGCGCGTGAACACTGAAGCTTTCTTT.

This clone was found once. The chain recombines TRBV20-1 with TRBJ1-1; a weak D match, TRBD1 (5 bases). CDR1 and CDR2 from the germline V gene are DFQATT and SNEGSKA (reference sequence). The CDR3 has 11 residues. V dropped 6 bases and J dropped 8 bases, with 13 bases sitting between them. CDR3 protein: CSAPPGHEAFF. The CDR3 DNA reads TGCAGTGCCCCACCGGGGCACGAAGCTTTCTTT.